What follows are 10 T cell receptor beta chains derived from one specimen sequenced in a study of T cells in localized non-small cell lung cancer. TCRdb keeps only in-frame clones here, not all; method: immunoSEQ multiplex PCR. The sample yields some 19,000 clones, approximately 90% seen once. Sequences were derived from peripheral blood, sampled before any cancer treatment. These receptors originate from a male donor older than 55 with stage I squamous cell lung carcinoma.

About this clone: The junction and the germline gene differ at one end; a read error may be behind it. This chain joins TRBV14 and TRBJ2-7; D possibly matches TRBD1 or TRBD2 (5 bases each). Germline V gene data show CDR1 as SGHDN and CDR2 as FVKESK. The CDR3 is 16 residues long. The CDR3 loop is CASSQDRGNPIQTSKF. The DNA of the CDR3 is TGTGCCAGCAGCCAAGATCGGGGCAACCCCATTCAAACGAGCAAGTTC.

As for this clone: At one of its ends the junction is not consistent with the germline gene, which may arise from a read error. This chain links TRBV27 with TRBJ2-5, with D uncertain. CDR1 and CDR2 (germline): MNHEY, SMNVEV (reference sequence). This CDR3 is built from 10 residues. In DNA, the CDR3 is TGTGCCAGCGGTTTGGAGACCCAGTACTTC. Translated, it gives CASGLETQYF.

J is TRBJ2-6 and V is TRBV11-1; D gene unclear. Between the trimmed V and J ends, which lost 5 bases and 0 bases, there was a span of 11 bases. The CDR3 is 16 amino acids. Germline-derived CDR1 and CDR2 are SGHAT and FQDESV (reference sequence). The CDR3 coding sequence is TGTGCCAGCAGCCCAGACCACAACTCTGGGGCCAACGTCCTGACTTTC. Translation gives CASSPDHNSGANVLTF.

J is TRBJ2-1 and V is TRBV4-3; a weak D match, TRBD1 (5 bases). The CDR3 runs 15 residues. With 4 bases removed from V and 5 bases from J, the gap between germline ends came to 15 bases. CDR1 LGHNA and CDR2 YSLEER come from the germline V gene. The CDR3 coding sequence is TGCGCCAGCAGCCCCAGTCAAGGGGCTCACAATGAGCAGTTCTTC. Translation: CASSPSQGAHNEQFF.

The gene calls are TRBV28 and TRBJ2-1; 8 nucleotides align to TRBD2. With V trimmed by 2 bases and J by 9 bases, 6 bases remained unmatched. This CDR3 is 14 amino acids long. CDR1 and CDR2 from the germline V gene are MDHEN and SYDVKM. CDR3 bases: TGTGCCAGCAGTTTAGGGAGCGGGAGAGGTGAGCAGTTCTTC. This gives the protein CASSLGSGRGEQFF.

V usage is TRBV19 and J usage is TRBJ2-7; D might be TRBD1 (6 bases). Germline V gene sequence: CDR1 LNHDA, CDR2 SQIVND (reference sequence). The CDR3 totals 15 residues. V lost 1 base to trimming and J lost 3 bases, with 13 bases between them. CDR3 loop: CASSIVGAGDYEQYF. The CDR3 DNA follows: TGTGCCAGTAGTATAGTTGGGGCAGGGGACTACGAGCAGTACTTC.

The genes are TRBV11-2 and TRBJ2-2; D perhaps matches TRBD2 (5 bases). The CDR3 is made up of 14 amino acids. Germline CDR1 reads SGHAT; CDR2 reads FQNNGV. V lost 2 bases and J 3 bases, leaving 7 bases between the germline ends. The CDR3 DNA sequence: TGTGCCAGCAGCTTATCGGGGTACACCGGGGAGCTGTTTTTT. Encoded protein: CASSLSGYTGELFF.

V is TRBV30 and J is TRBJ1-2; 11 bases align to TRBD1. Looked up from germline, CDR1 is GTSNPN and CDR2 is SVGIG (reference sequence). V shed 2 bases and J 7 bases; nucleotides not matched to a gene: 6. The CDR3 extends over 14 amino acids. In DNA form, the CDR3 reads TGTGCCTGGAGTAGGACAGGGGGCTCGGGTGGCTACACCTTC. It encodes CAWSRTGGSGGYTF.

V and J are TRBV19 and TRBJ2-5, with D possibly TRBD1 on 5 matching bases. CDR1 LNHDA and CDR2 SQIVND come from the germline V gene (reference sequence). V lost 10 bases, J lost 5 bases, and 20 bases lay in between. The CDR3 sequence is 14 residues long. The CDR3 sequence: CATQSGPSGETQYF. In DNA, the CDR3 is TGTGCCACTCAGTCGGGTCCCTCAGGGGAGACCCAGTACTTC. The variable domain in full, with the rest retrieved from reference TRBV19 and TRBJ2-5, is DGGITQSPKYLFRKEGQNVTLSCEQNLNHDAMYWYRQDPGQGLRLIYYSQIVNDFQKGDIAEGYSVSREKKESFPLTVTSAQKNPTAFYLCATQSGPSGETQYFGPGTRLLVL.

J is TRBJ1-1 and V is TRBV11-2, with D maybe TRBD1 (5 bases). Germline lookup yields CDR1 SGHAT and CDR2 FQNNGV. CDR3 length equals 14 residues. With 1 base removed from V and 1 base from J, the gap between germline ends came to 7 bases. CDR3 in DNA: TGTGCCAGCAGCTTAGCCACAGGGAACACTGAAGCTTTCTTT. It yields the protein CASSLATGNTEAFF.